This TCR beta chain was sequenced in a study of blood T cells in healthy people across ages. Study-level results: Higher diversity and more naive CD4+ cells were features of long-lived donors, compared to aged donors.

As for this clonotype: The target antigen is unknown.

They isolated at least 6 million PBMCs from each sample. V was shortened by 4 bases and J by 6 bases, with 19 bases between the two germline ends. CDR3 length: 16 amino acids. Germline assignment: CDR1 KGHDR and CDR2 SFDVKD. A J-beta primer mix and a sample-barcoded 5' primer were used in a second PCR of roughly 6 to 12 cycles. Each cDNA molecule, via a template-switch adaptor with 12 random nucleotides, was tagged. TCRdb recomputed calls from the 5' RACE reads with MiXCR, one row per CDR3 protein. The sample holds around 800,000 distinct CDR3 sequences; under 45% are singletons and the top ten take approximately 19%.

V usage is TRBV24-1 and J usage is TRBJ2-3, with D possibly TRBD1 on 5 matching bases. The specimen was blood. The sequence came from a man in his sixties in good health. CDR3 DNA sequence: TGTGCCACCAGTGACCCAGGGTCCGCTTCCCCGGATACGCAGTATTTT. Translated: CATSDPGSASPDTQYF.